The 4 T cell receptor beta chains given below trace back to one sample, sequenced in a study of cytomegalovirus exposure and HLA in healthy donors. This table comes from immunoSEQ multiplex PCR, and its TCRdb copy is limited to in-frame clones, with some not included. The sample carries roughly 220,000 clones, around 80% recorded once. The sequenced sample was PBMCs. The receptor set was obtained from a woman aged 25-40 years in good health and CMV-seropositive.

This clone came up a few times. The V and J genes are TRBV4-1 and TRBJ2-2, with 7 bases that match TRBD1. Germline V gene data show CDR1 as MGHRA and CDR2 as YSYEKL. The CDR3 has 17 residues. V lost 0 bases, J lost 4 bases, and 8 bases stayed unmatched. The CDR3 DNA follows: TGCGCCAGCAGCCAAGATTTACAACAGGGGAGCACCGGGGAGCTGTTTTTT. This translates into CASSQDLQQGSTGELFF.

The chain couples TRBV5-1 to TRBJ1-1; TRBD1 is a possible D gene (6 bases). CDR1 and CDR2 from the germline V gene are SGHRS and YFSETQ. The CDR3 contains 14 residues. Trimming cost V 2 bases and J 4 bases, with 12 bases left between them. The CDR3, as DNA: TGCGCCAGCAGCTTAGGGGGAGGTAGCACTGAAGCTTTCTTT. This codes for CASSLGGGSTEAFF.

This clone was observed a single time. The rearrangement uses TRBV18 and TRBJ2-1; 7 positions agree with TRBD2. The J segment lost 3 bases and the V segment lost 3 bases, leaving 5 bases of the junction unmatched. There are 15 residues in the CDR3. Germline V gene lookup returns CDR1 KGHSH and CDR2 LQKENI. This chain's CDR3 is CASSPRLAYYNEQFF. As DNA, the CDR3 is TGTGCCAGCTCACCTCGACTAGCCTACTACAATGAGCAGTTCTTC.

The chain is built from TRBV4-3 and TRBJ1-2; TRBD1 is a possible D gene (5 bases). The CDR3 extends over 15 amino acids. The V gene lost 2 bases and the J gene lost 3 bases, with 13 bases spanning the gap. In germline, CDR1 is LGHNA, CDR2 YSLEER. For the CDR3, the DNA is TGCGCCAGCAGCCAAAGCTTGGGGGATTACTATGGCTACACCTTC. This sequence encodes CASSQSLGDYYGYTF.